This TCR beta chain is drawn from a study of blood T cell repertoires in COVID-19. Study summary: The origin of the acute and convalescent COVID-19 samples was the United States, Italy and Spain. The cDNA or gDNA used as material had been derived from T cells, B-cell-depleted T cells, or PBMCs.

The Seattle patients joined while their infection was active and were tracked longitudinally afterward. Original processing notes: Amplified reference gene primers provided the basis for estimating nucleated cell counts. Profiled with immunoSEQ multiplex PCR; TCRdb holds only in-frame clones, not every one. The V and J calls and clone size were taken over from that table, and D and trimming were inferred from the DNA. The top ten hold 6.5% to 9% of the sample, which has fewer than 200,000 clones, approximately 86% seen once. This CDR3 is built from 13 residues. From germline, CDR1 is MGHDK and CDR2 SYGVNS. Between the trimmed V and J ends, which lost 2 bases and 4 bases, there was a span of 8 bases.

The sequence was obtained from a woman in her forties with COVID-19, enrolled during active disease. The sequenced sample consisted of peripheral blood. The chain links TRBV25-1 to TRBJ1-2; D is uncertain. CDR3 sequence reads: CASSETAVYGYTF. The CDR3 DNA reads as TGTGCCAGCAGTGAAACAGCCGTCTATGGCTACACCTTC.